The source of this TCR beta chain is a study of cytomegalovirus exposure and HLA in healthy donors. General study findings and limits: Owing to their indistinguishability, certain V segments, notably TRBV6-2 and TRBV6-3, were excluded.

PCR involved 60 Vbeta and 13 Jbeta primers. The authors' processing: Later analysis identified approximately 88 million unique TCR beta chains, 10 million to 12 million shared. TCRdb keeps only in-frame clones here, not all; method: immunoSEQ multiplex PCR. V and J calls and clone size follow that table, whereas D and trimming were derived from the DNA. The sample contains under 200,000 clones, approximately 77% of which appear only once. CDR3 length equals 14 residues. The V gene lost 6 bases and the J gene lost 5 bases, with 16 bases spanning the gap. Germline V CDR1 and CDR2: LNHDA, SQIVND (reference sequence). As for this clone: What it binds is not known.

This clonotype was obtained from a male donor in good health and CMV-seropositive. V and J are TRBV19 and TRBJ1-1; no clear D. The source material was PBMCs. DNA for the CDR3: TGTGCCAGTAGCCCTCAGGCCCGGAGGACTGAAGCTTTCTTT. It codes for CASSPQARRTEAFF.